This TCR beta chain was profiled in a study of blood T cell repertoires in COVID-19. Turning to the study itself: Both acute and convalescent COVID-19 samples were obtained from the United States, Italy and Spain. Sources were T cells, B-cell-depleted T cells, or PBMCs; the material itself was cDNA or gDNA.

Measured with immunoSEQ multiplex PCR; TCRdb has only the in-frame clones, and not every one. The sample carries tens of thousands of clones, about 94% recorded once. Per the germline V gene, CDR1 is MNHEY and CDR2 is SVGAGI. Trimming stripped 8 bases from V and 0 bases from J, with 11 bases between. The CDR3 length is 13 residues. Sequenced input: peripheral blood. The TCR originated in a human donor with active COVID-19. The donor label of this sample is uncertain. The chain couples TRBV6-5 to TRBJ2-7; D is possibly TRBD2 (6 bases). CDR3 loop: CASGRDRSYEQYF. CDR3 DNA: TGTGCCAGCGGGCGGGACCGCTCCTACGAGCAGTACTTC.